Only one count was recorded for the clone carrying this T cell receptor beta chain. Its antigen is currently unknown. The CDR3 is 15 residues long. The V end was cut by 3 bases, the J end by 2 bases, with 13 bases between. The V gene's germline CDR1 is LGHDT and CDR2 YNNKEL (reference sequence). TCRdb reprocessed the RT-PCR reads with MiXCR, giving one entry per CDR3 protein. The sample holds about 500,000 distinct CDR3 sequences; less than 7.5% are singletons and the top ten take 13%. This entry belongs to a study of response to subunit inactivated influenza vaccine. Study-wide results and limits: It was suggested by the authors that few new T cells are recruited by each seasonal influenza vaccination.

This TCR derives from a man aged 50 to 69 who received an inactivated influenza vaccine. The chain has TRBV3-1 and TRBJ2-5; D remains ambiguous. Sequences were derived from PBMCs from blood, sampled 23 months after vaccination. The CDR3 is CASSHAGGEQETQYF. The CDR3 DNA is TGTGCCAGCAGCCACGCCGGCGGAGAACAAGAGACCCAGTACTTC.